This T cell receptor (beta chain) comes out of a study of blood T cell repertoires in COVID-19. Clones were sequenced by immunoSEQ multiplex PCR, and TCRdb holds only the in-frame ones, with some missing. Of about 180,000 clones listed, about 86% were seen once; the top ten hold around 8.6%. The V gene's germline CDR1 is SGHRS and CDR2 YFSETQ. The CDR3 runs 13 residues. The V end was cut by 2 bases, the J end by 5 bases, with 10 bases between. The J gene is TRBJ2-5, the V gene TRBV5-1, with a tentative D call TRBD2 (5 bases). This receptor was obtained from a man aged 45-65 years with active or convalescent COVID-19. Material: peripheral blood. The CDR3 protein is CASSLLETETQYF. In DNA form, the CDR3 reads TGCGCCAGCAGCTTACTAGAAACGGAGACCCAGTACTTC.